The T cell receptor (beta chain) under discussion was sequenced for a study of read filtering for tumor transcriptome and immune sequencing. Study-level information: DNase treatment preceded whole-transcriptome library preparation.

This clonotype came up a few times. Germline V gene lookup returns CDR1 LGHDT and CDR2 YNNKEL (reference sequence). V was clipped by 4 bases and J by 1 base, with 8 bases between them. The CDR3 is 13 amino acids. The library was built from roughly 400 ng RNA with molecular barcoded adaptors for alpha/delta and beta/gamma chains. TCRdb reanalysed the reads using MiXCR and keeps one entry per CDR3 protein. This table has around 25,000 distinct CDR3 sequences, 22% appearing once. What was sequenced was a population of CD138-negative cells sorted from bone marrow. This rearrangement joins TRBV3-1 to TRBJ2-7; tentatively, D is TRBD1 or TRBD2 (5 bases each). The clonotype comes from a donor aged 40 or older with multiple myeloma. CDR3 in amino acids: CASSRGGSYEQYF. In nucleotides, the CDR3 is TGTGCCAGCAGCCGGGGCGGGTCCTACGAGCAGTACTTC.